This T cell receptor (beta chain) was retrieved from a study of cytomegalovirus exposure and HLA in healthy donors. V was clipped by 6 bases and J by 4 bases; unmatched bases: 12. The CDR3 loop spans 16 amino acids. Germline V gives CDR1 MNHEY, CDR2 SMNVEV (reference sequence). Worth noting for this clone: The antigen remains unidentified.

The study ran its PCR with 60 Vbeta and 13 Jbeta primers. The method was immunoSEQ multiplex PCR; TCRdb's version includes in-frame clones alone and lacks a portion of them. The sample includes more than 100,000 clones, under 80% of them seen just once. General study points: A list of around 160 TCR beta chains associated with cytomegalovirus was given. Among CMV-associated TCR beta chains, most appeared HLA-restricted in a later analysis. V segments that were indistinguishable, TRBV6-2 and TRBV6-3 among them, were omitted from analysis.

Specimen: PBMCs. This sequence joins TRBV27 and TRBJ2-1; 7 bases match TRBD1. This sequence originates from a woman aged 18 to 35 in good health and CMV-seropositive. CDR3 in DNA: TGTGCCAGCAGAATGTTGAGACAGGGTGTTTACAATGAGCAGTTCTTC. Its translation: CASRMLRQGVYNEQFF.